These 15 T cell receptor beta chains came from one sample sequenced in a study of blood T cell repertoires in COVID-19. Assay used: immunoSEQ multiplex PCR; TCRdb lists only in-frame clones, some missing. The sample has hundreds of thousands of clones, about 90% seen once. Sequencing was done on a sample of PBMCs or T cells enriched from blood (not recorded which). The receptors were gathered from a woman in her 50s in a cohort exposed to, infected with or recovered from COVID-19 (not recorded which).

The rearrangement joins TRBV28 to TRBJ2-5; possibly TRBD2 for D (6 bases). The CDR3 contains 12 residues. Germline lookup yields CDR1 MDHEN and CDR2 SYDVKM. V lost 7 bases and J 4 bases, leaving 10 bases between the germline ends. CDR3 region: CASTRGAETQYF. CDR3 DNA: TGTGCCAGCACGCGGGGAGCAGAGACCCAGTACTTC.

The chain has TRBV5-6 and TRBJ1-2, with D possibly matching TRBD1 (5 bases). Deletions cut 4 bases from V and 7 bases from J, with 17 bases between. The CDR3 sequence is 14 residues long. Germline CDR1 and CDR2: SGHDT and YYEEEE. The DNA of the CDR3 is TGTGCCAGCAGCGTAAATTCAGGGAGGACTGGCTACACCTTC. Protein: CASSVNSGRTGYTF.

This sequence joins TRBV5-5 and TRBJ1-1; 9 bases fit TRBD1. CDR3 size: 16 residues. Unmatched junction bases numbered 8, after V lost 5 bases and J lost 0 bases. CDR1 is SGHKS and CDR2 is YYEKEE in the germline V gene (reference sequence). CDR3: CASRGTGNPMNTEAFF. The CDR3 region has the DNA TGTGCCAGCAGAGGGACAGGGAATCCCATGAACACTGAAGCTTTCTTT.

This rearrangement joins TRBV25-1 to TRBJ1-4; 7 bases fit TRBD1. The V gene end was trimmed by 3 bases and the J gene end by 0 bases; junction bases not matched to a gene: 7. The CDR3 spans 17 residues. Per the germline V gene, CDR1 is MGHDK and CDR2 is SYGVNS. CDR3 loop: CASSDHRDRATNEKLFF. The CDR3 bases are TGTGCCAGCAGTGATCACCGGGACAGAGCAACTAATGAAAAACTGTTTTTT.

This clone turned up a few times. V usage is TRBV30 and J usage is TRBJ1-6, with a tentative D call TRBD1 (6 bases). This CDR3 comprises 15 residues. V was shortened by 2 bases and J by 6 bases, with 14 bases between the two germline ends. In germline, CDR1 is GTSNPN, CDR2 SVGIG (reference sequence). As DNA, the CDR3 is TGTGCCTGGAGTCAGACAGGAAAAACTAATTCACCCCTCCACTTT. Its translation: CAWSQTGKTNSPLHF.

The chain couples TRBV4-1 to TRBJ1-3; D call uncertain. This CDR3 spans 15 amino acids. From germline, CDR1 is MGHRA and CDR2 YSYEKL. V gave up 0 bases and J gave up 3 bases, with 9 bases separating them. The chain's CDR3 is CASSQESTFGNTIYF. Here the CDR3 DNA reads TGCGCCAGCAGCCAAGAGAGCACCTTTGGAAACACCATATATTTT.

This chain uses TRBV4-1 with TRBJ2-3; TRBD1 matches 7 bases. The CDR3 loop spans 16 amino acids. Per the germline V gene, CDR1 is MGHRA and CDR2 is YSYEKL. V lost 1 base to trimming and J lost 4 bases; unmatched junction nucleotides: 8. This CDR3 reads CASSQGPGQTSDTQYF. The CDR3 DNA reads TGCGCCAGCAGCCAAGGGCCGGGACAGACCTCAGATACGCAGTATTTT.

CDR3 DNA: TGTGCCAGCTCACCACCGAGGACACTCATCACAGATACGCAGTATTTT. It translates to CASSPPRTLITDTQYF. J is TRBJ2-3 and V is TRBV18; the D gene is possibly TRBD1 (5 bases). Between the trimmed V and J ends, which lost 0 bases and 2 bases, there was a span of 12 bases. Germline CDR1 and CDR2: KGHSH and LQKENI. The CDR3 totals 16 residues.

The V call is TRBV4-1, the J call TRBJ2-1; 8 bases match TRBD2. Germline assignment: CDR1 MGHRA and CDR2 YSYEKL. The ends lost 0 bases at V and 6 bases at J; junction bases unmatched: 13. The length of the CDR3 is 18 residues. CDR3 sequence (DNA): TGCGCCAGCAGCCAAGATTGGCGCGGGGGGCCGTCATTCAATGAGCAGTTCTTC. This gives the protein CASSQDWRGGPSFNEQFF.

Concerning this clone: The sample contains more than one DNA sequence encoding this CDR3. The rearrangement links TRBV7-3 to TRBJ1-1; possibly TRBD1 for D (6 bases). CDR3 length: 14 residues. V lost 5 bases and J 1 base, leaving 11 bases between the germline ends. CDR1 is SGHTA, CDR2 FQGTGA, per germline. CDR3 in DNA: TGTGCCAGCAGCCCCCAGGGGACGAACACTGAAGCTTTCTTT. It translates to CASSPQGTNTEAFF.

This chain joins TRBV11-3 and TRBJ2-3; 7 bases match TRBD1. The CDR3 consists of 16 residues. The ends lost 5 bases at V and 0 bases at J; junction bases unmatched: 8. Germline lookup yields CDR1 SGHNT and CDR2 YENEEA. The CDR3 DNA is TGTGCCAGCAGCGGGTACAAGGGGGCGAGCACAGATACGCAGTATTTT. As protein: CASSGYKGASTDTQYF.

This chain uses TRBV28 with TRBJ1-5; no reliable D call. From germline, CDR1 is MDHEN and CDR2 SYDVKM. V was cut by 4 bases and J by 7 bases, with 11 bases left in between. The CDR3 spans 13 residues. CDR3 bases: TGTGCCAGCAGTTCAAGAGTGTTCCAGCCCCAGCATTTT. It translates to CASSSRVFQPQHF.

The chain is built from TRBV18 and TRBJ2-2, with D hard to call. The V end was cut by 1 base, the J end by 8 bases, with 8 bases between. The V gene's germline CDR1 is KGHSH and CDR2 LQKENI. CDR3 length: 13 amino acids. The CDR3, as DNA: TGTGCCAGCTCACCACAAAATACAGGGGAGCTGTTTTTT. Translated, it gives CASSPQNTGELFF. Together with reference TRBV18 and TRBJ2-2, the CDR3 gives the full variable domain: NAGVMQNPRHLVRRRGQEARLRCSPMKGHSHVYWYRQLPEEGLKFMVYLQKENIIDESGMPKERFSAEFPKEGPSILRIQQVVRGDSAAYFCASSPQNTGELFFGEGSRLTVL.

The sample holds one count of this clone. The chain uses TRBV20-1 and TRBJ2-2; D not resolved. The CDR3 is 13 amino acids. CDR1 DFQATT and CDR2 SNEGSKA come from the germline V gene (reference sequence). The V end was cut by 3 bases, the J end by 1 base, with 6 bases between. The CDR3 DNA sequence: TGCAGTGCTAGTGTTATGAACACCGGGGAGCTGTTTTTT. As protein: CSASVMNTGELFF.

The chain combines TRBV6-6 with TRBJ1-1; D ambiguous. Germline values: CDR1 MNHNY, CDR2 SVGAGI (reference sequence). The CDR3 runs to 13 residues. Trimming took off 7 bases at V and 5 bases at J, with 14 bases between the two ends. The chain's CDR3 is CASTQMSPTEAFF. CDR3 nucleotides: TGTGCCAGCACGCAGATGTCACCTACTGAAGCTTTCTTT.